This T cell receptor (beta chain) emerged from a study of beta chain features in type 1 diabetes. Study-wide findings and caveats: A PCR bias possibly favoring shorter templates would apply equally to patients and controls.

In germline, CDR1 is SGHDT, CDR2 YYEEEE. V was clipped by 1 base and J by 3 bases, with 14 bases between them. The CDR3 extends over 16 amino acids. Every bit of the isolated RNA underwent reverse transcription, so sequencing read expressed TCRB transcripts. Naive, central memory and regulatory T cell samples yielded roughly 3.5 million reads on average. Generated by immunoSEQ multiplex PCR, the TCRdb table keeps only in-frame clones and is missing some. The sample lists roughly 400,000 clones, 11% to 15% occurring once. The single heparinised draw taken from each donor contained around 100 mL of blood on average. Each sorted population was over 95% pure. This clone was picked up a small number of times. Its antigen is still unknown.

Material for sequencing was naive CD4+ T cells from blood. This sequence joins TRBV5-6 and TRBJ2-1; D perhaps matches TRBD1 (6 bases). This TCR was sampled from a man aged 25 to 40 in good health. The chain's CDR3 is CASSLLGMTGYNEQFF. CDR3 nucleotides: TGTGCCAGCAGCTTGTTAGGGATGACAGGCTACAATGAGCAGTTCTTC.